This T cell receptor beta chain was recorded in a study of CD8+ T cells in alopecia areata. Study-level background: Each day, treated patients took oral tofacitinib twice, at 5 to 10 mg per dose. Study outcomes and limitations: Affected lesional scalp, above all in alopecia totalis/universalis, was more clonal than normal scalp.

As the sequencing template, cDNA was produced by extracting RNA and reverse transcribing it. Profiling relied on immunoSEQ multiplex PCR, and the TCRdb table lists in-frame clones only, not all of them. The sample has about 160,000 clones; around three fifths are singletons. Treatment reported: oral pan-JAK inhibitor, 5-10 mg twice daily. From alopecia areata patients, lesional scalp punch biopsies and peripheral blood were collected. Investigators sorted PBMCs to obtain both CD4+ and CD8+ T cells. A note on this clone: Its antigen is as yet unknown.

Trimming left V 3 bases short and J 0 bases short, with 17 bases between. CDR1 and CDR2 from the germline V gene are LNHNV and YYDKDF (reference sequence). The CDR3 totals 17 residues. Specimen: CD4+ T cells sorted from blood, collected at week 4, from a patient treated with tofacitinib. The J gene is TRBJ2-5, the V gene TRBV15, with D perhaps TRBD2 (9 bases). The TCR sequence derives from a human donor with alopecia areata. For the CDR3, the DNA is TGTGCCACCAGCAGGGGACAGGCGGGAGGGTACCAAGAGACCCAGTACTTC. Its translation: CATSRGQAGGYQETQYF.